This T cell receptor (beta chain) appears in the sequencing data of a study of blood T cell repertoires in COVID-19. The wider study: Acute and convalescent COVID-19 specimens originated in the United States, Italy and Spain. Sources were T cells, B-cell-depleted T cells, or PBMCs; the material itself was cDNA or gDNA.

Original methodology: Amplification of reference gene primers provided the estimated nucleated cell counts. Clones were read by immunoSEQ multiplex PCR, and TCRdb kept only the in-frame ones, dropping some. From that table come the V and J calls and clone size; the DNA was used to work out D and trimming. The sample includes about 150,000 clones, roughly four fifths of them seen just once. This CDR3 contains 18 residues. Germline CDR1 KGHSH, CDR2 LQKENI. The trim removed 0 bases at V and 5 bases at J, leaving 9 bases unmatched. The chain uses TRBV18 and TRBJ2-5; 13 bases align to TRBD2. Source material: peripheral blood. The TCR was taken from a woman older than 75 with acute or convalescent COVID-19. CDR3 region: CASSPPVPGTSGAETQYF. The DNA for the CDR3 is TGTGCCAGCTCACCACCGGTACCTGGGACTAGCGGGGCGGAGACCCAGTACTTC. The whole variable domain, filled in from reference TRBV18 and TRBJ2-5, reads NAGVMQNPRHLVRRRGQEARLRCSPMKGHSHVYWYRQLPEEGLKFMVYLQKENIIDESGMPKERFSAEFPKEGPSILRIQQVVRGDSAAYFCASSPPVPGTSGAETQYFGPGTRLLVL.